Sequencing of this TCR beta chain was carried out in a study of blood T cell repertoires in COVID-19. The protocol was immunoSEQ multiplex PCR, while the TCRdb copy is restricted to in-frame clones and leaves out a portion. This table has some 300,000 clones, nearly 90% appearing once. Followed longitudinally, the Seattle patients had been enrolled during active infection. CDR3 size: 17 residues. Germline V gene lookup returns CDR1 SGHVS and CDR2 FQNEAQ. V lost 5 bases, J lost 5 bases, and 21 bases lay in between. Sequences were obtained from peripheral blood. The chain combines TRBV7-8 with TRBJ1-4; no clear D gene. The TCR sequence derives from a woman between 25 and 40 years old with COVID-19, enrolled during active disease. CDR3 sequence reads: CASSQHPGGQRNEKLFF. CDR3 nucleotide sequence: TGTGCCAGCAGCCAACACCCCGGTGGGCAGAGAAATGAAAAACTGTTTTTT.